A selection of T cell receptor beta chains follows, all from one sample in a study of cytomegalovirus exposure and HLA in healthy donors. The data were produced by immunoSEQ multiplex PCR, yet TCRdb's version contains in-frame clones alone and is incomplete. The table records about 130,000 clones, 81% of them present only once. The material sequenced was PBMCs. These receptors were obtained from a man between 18 and 35 years old in good health and CMV-seronegative. Both conserved end residues are part of each CDR3. Each record gives: V gene, CDR3 protein.

TRBV13,CASSPNLVGIYNEQFF
TRBV6-5,CASRKTGGTEAFF
TRBV9,CASSVELNQPQHF
TRBV6-5,CASSRGTGGPYEQYF
TRBV6-5,CASSQPGGYGYTF
TRBV7-9,CSSSFLRDEQFF
TRBV30,CAWSPRGVTEAFF
TRBV7-3,CASSSWVGSGTDTQYF
TRBV5-1,CATGGTGVREQFF
TRBV27,CASSTHRGQPQHF
TRBV5-1,CASSLDGLVGETSYTF
TRBV5-1,CASSLVSGVRSGANVLTF
TRBV15,CATSRDNTPQGPKETQYF
TRBV10-3,CAISARPRTTASTDTQYF
TRBV7-6,CASRTGMNTEAFF
TRBV6-4,CASSDSAGLNTDTQYF
TRBV10-3,CAILAHRGRDAEAFF
TRBV7-9,CASSRGTGNQPQHF
TRBV30,CAWAGTVSYNEQFF
TRBV10-2,CASSEYIRRGWASGANVLTF
TRBV13,CASSPRWGGPYNEQFF
TRBV4-3,CASSPLRGGTDTQYF
TRBV18,CASSPTGGPTDTQYF
TRBV19,CASSIDGGAQRSYTF
TRBV15,CATSRVPRGNQPQHF
TRBV30,CAWAGYLADTQYF
TRBV7-2,CASSLAGLVAFF
TRBV30,CAWSSRGDIQYF
TRBV10-2,CASSITGANVLTF
TRBV18,CASSPIKSGSGKDTQYF
TRBV25-1,CASSETGTFSSGNTIYF
TRBV7-2,CASSSQARGLSYEQYF
TRBV13,CASSARTSGPLETQYF
TRBV4-1,CASSQAVTVSNEKLFF